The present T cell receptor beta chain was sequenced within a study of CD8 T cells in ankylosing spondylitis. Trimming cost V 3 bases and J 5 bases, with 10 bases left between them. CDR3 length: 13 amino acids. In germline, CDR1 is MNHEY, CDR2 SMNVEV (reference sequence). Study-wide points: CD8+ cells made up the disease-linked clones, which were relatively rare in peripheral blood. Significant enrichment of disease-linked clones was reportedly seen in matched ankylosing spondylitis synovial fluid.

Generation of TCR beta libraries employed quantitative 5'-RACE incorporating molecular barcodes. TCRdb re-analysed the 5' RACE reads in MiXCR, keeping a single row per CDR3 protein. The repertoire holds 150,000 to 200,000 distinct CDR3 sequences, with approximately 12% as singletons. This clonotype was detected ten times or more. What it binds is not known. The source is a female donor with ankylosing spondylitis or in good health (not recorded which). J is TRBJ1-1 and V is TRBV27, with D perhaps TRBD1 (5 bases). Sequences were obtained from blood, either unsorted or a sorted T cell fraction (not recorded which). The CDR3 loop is CASSFSGNTEAFF. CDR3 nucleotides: TGTGCCAGCAGTTTCTCAGGGAATACTGAAGCTTTCTTT.